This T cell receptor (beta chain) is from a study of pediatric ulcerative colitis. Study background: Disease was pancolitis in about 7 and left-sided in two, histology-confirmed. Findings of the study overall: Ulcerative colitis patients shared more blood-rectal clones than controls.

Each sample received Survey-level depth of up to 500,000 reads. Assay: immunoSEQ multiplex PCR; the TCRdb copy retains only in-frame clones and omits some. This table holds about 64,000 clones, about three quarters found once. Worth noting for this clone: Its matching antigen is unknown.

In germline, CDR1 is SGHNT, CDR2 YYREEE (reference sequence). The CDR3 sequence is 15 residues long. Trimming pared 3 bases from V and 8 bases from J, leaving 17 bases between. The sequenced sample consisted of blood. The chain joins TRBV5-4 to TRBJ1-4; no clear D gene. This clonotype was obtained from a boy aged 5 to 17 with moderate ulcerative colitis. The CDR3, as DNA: TGTGCCAGCAGCTCCTCACGTGCGGTGACCGAAAAACTGTTTTTT. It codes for CASSSSRAVTEKLFF.